A selection of T cell receptor beta chains follows, all from one sample in a study of beta chain features in type 1 diabetes. This table comes from immunoSEQ multiplex PCR, and its TCRdb copy is limited to in-frame clones, with some not included. The sample holds around 250,000 clones; around 13% are singletons and the top ten take roughly 0.02%. The sequenced sample was naive CD4+ T cells from blood. Receptor source: a man aged 30-40 years with type 1 diabetes. The CDR3 runs from the conserved cysteine through the conserved F or W. A D gene is named only where the DNA matches it firmly. The size of a clone is reported for some rows only, either as once, few or many, or as a class for expanded clones.

V gene: TRBV25-1; D gene: TRBD1; J gene: TRBJ1-2; clone size: -; CDR3 protein: CASSDLGADRGWYGYTF; CDR3 DNA: TGTGCCAGCAGTGACCTGGGGGCTGACAGGGGGTGGTATGGCTACACCTTC
V gene: TRBV6-1; D gene: -; J gene: TRBJ2-4; clone size: -; CDR3 protein: CASKVHRNIQYF; CDR3 DNA: TGTGCCAGCAAGGTGCACAGAAACATTCAGTACTTC
V gene: TRBV4-1; D gene: -; J gene: TRBJ1-2; clone size: -; CDR3 protein: CASSQDRGVDGYTF; CDR3 DNA: TGCGCCAGCAGCCAAGATCGGGGGGTTGATGGCTACACCTTC
V gene: TRBV5-4; D gene: TRBD1; J gene: TRBJ2-7; clone size: -; CDR3 protein: CASSLVPGTGFSSYEQYF; CDR3 DNA: TGTGCCAGCAGCTTGGTCCCTGGGACAGGGTTTTCTTCCTACGAGCAGTACTTC
V gene: TRBV6-5; D gene: -; J gene: TRBJ1-5; clone size: -; CDR3 protein: CASSYRQPKGQPQHF; CDR3 DNA: TGTGCCAGCAGTTACAGACAGCCAAAAGGGCAGCCCCAGCATTTT
V gene: TRBV13; D gene: TRBD1; J gene: TRBJ1-6; clone size: few; CDR3 protein: CASSSDGQGSSYNSPLHF; CDR3 DNA: TGTGCCAGCAGCTCCGACGGACAGGGATCCTCCTATAATTCACCCCTCCACTTT
V gene: TRBV30; D gene: TRBD1; J gene: TRBJ1-5; clone size: -; CDR3 protein: CAWSPLQGPGQPQHF; CDR3 DNA: TGTGCCTGGAGTCCTTTACAGGGGCCAGGGCAGCCCCAGCATTTT
V gene: TRBV18; D gene: -; J gene: TRBJ2-5; clone size: few; CDR3 protein: CASSPFSTAQETQYF; CDR3 DNA: TGTGCCAGCTCACCATTCTCGACAGCCCAAGAGACCCAGTACTTC
V gene: TRBV7-2; D gene: -; J gene: TRBJ2-3; clone size: -; CDR3 protein: CASSLSRTDTQYF; CDR3 DNA: TGTGCCAGCAGCTTATCCAGAACAGATACGCAGTATTTT
V gene: TRBV19; D gene: -; J gene: TRBJ1-6; clone size: -; CDR3 protein: CASSIARENSPLHF; CDR3 DNA: TGTGCCAGTAGTATAGCCAGGGAAAATTCACCCCTCCACTTT
V gene: TRBV30; D gene: -; J gene: TRBJ1-1; clone size: -; CDR3 protein: CAWSGGGKAFF; CDR3 DNA: TGTGCCTGGAGTGGTGGAGGGAAAGCTTTCTTT
V gene: TRBV28; D gene: TRBD1; J gene: TRBJ1-1; clone size: few; CDR3 protein: CASSPTDRDRTEAFF; CDR3 DNA: TGTGCCAGCAGTCCCACGGACAGGGACAGGACTGAAGCTTTCTTT
V gene: TRBV29-1; D gene: -; J gene: TRBJ1-1; clone size: few; CDR3 protein: CSVIRGRPEQSEAFF; CDR3 DNA: TGCAGCGTTATAAGGGGAAGGCCGGAACAATCCGAAGCTTTCTTT
V gene: TRBV7-9; D gene: TRBD1; J gene: TRBJ1-2; clone size: -; CDR3 protein: CASSPGQDRFNYGYTF; CDR3 DNA: TGTGCCAGCAGCCCTGGACAGGACCGTTTTAACTATGGCTACACCTTC
V gene: TRBV11-2; D gene: -; J gene: TRBJ1-2; clone size: -; CDR3 protein: CASTTLRRYGYTF; CDR3 DNA: TGTGCCAGCACTACGTTACGGAGATATGGCTACACCTTC
V gene: TRBV2; D gene: -; J gene: TRBJ2-2; clone size: -; CDR3 protein: CASLLATNTGELFF; CDR3 DNA: TGTGCCAGCCTACTAGCCACGAACACCGGGGAGCTGTTTTTT
V gene: TRBV5-1; D gene: -; J gene: TRBJ2-1; clone size: -; CDR3 protein: CASCAAGPYNEQFF; CDR3 DNA: TGCGCCAGCTGCGCGGCGGGGCCTTACAATGAGCAGTTCTTC
V gene: TRBV11-2; D gene: TRBD1; J gene: TRBJ2-1; clone size: few; CDR3 protein: CASSLDLIGTGNWEQFF; CDR3 DNA: TGTGCCAGCAGCTTAGATCTGATTGGGACAGGGAACTGGGAGCAGTTCTTC
V gene: TRBV5-4; D gene: TRBD2; J gene: TRBJ2-1; clone size: -; CDR3 protein: CASSLPGGNEQFF; CDR3 DNA: TGTGCCAGCAGCTTGCCGGGAGGCAATGAGCAGTTCTTC
V gene: TRBV12-5; D gene: TRBD1; J gene: TRBJ2-1; clone size: -; CDR3 protein: CASGSGTEPYNEQFF; CDR3 DNA: TGTGCTAGTGGTTCCGGGACAGAACCTTACAATGAGCAGTTCTTC